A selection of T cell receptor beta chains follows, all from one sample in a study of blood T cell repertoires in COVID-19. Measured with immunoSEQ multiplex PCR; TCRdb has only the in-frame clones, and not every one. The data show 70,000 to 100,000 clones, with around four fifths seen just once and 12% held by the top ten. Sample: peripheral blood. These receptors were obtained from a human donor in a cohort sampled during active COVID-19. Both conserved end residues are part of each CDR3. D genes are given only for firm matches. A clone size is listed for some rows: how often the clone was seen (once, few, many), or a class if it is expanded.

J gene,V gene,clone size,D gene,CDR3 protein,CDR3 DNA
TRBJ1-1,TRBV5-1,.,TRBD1,CASSLMAGGSGTEAFF,TGCGCCAGCAGCTTGATGGCAGGGGGCTCGGGCACTGAAGCTTTCTTT
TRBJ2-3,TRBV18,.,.,CASSPRRGGADTQYF,TGTGCCAGCTCACCACGACGTGGGGGCGCAGATACGCAGTATTTT
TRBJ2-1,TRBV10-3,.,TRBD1,CAISQRDRENEQFF,TGTGCCATTTCACAGCGGGACAGGGAGAATGAGCAGTTCTTC
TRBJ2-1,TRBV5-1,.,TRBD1,CASSEGQYNEQFF,TGCGCCAGCAGCGAGGGACAGTACAATGAGCAGTTCTTC
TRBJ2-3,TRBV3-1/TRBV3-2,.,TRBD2,CASSRGLAGVLDTQYF,TGTGCCAGCAGCCGGGGACTAGCGGGAGTTTTGGATACGCAGTATTTT
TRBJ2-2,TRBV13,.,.,CASGQPNTGELFF,TGTGCCAGCGGACAGCCAAACACCGGGGAGCTGTTTTTT
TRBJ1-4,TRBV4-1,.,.,CASSQYRGGWNEKLFF,TGCGCCAGCAGCCAATATAGGGGGGGCTGGAATGAAAAACTGTTTTTT
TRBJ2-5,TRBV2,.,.,CASRQETQYF,TGTGCCAGCCGCCAAGAGACCCAGTACTTC
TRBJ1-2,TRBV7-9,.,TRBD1,CASSLLNLSGGGGYTF,TGTGCCAGCAGCTTACTCAATCTTTCAGGGGGCGGTGGCTACACCTTC
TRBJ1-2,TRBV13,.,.,CASSYSPRRGGYTF,TGTGCCAGCAGCTACTCGCCTCGTCGGGGTGGCTACACCTTC
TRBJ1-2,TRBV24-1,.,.,CATSDLVTELYGYTF,TGTGCCACCAGTGATCTCGTGACAGAGCTCTATGGCTACACCTTC
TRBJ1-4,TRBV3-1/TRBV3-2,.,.,CASRQALALNEKLFF,TGTGCCAGCAGACAAGCTTTGGCCCTTAATGAAAAACTGTTTTTT
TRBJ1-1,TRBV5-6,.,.,CASSSRPGVRTEAFF,TGTGCCAGCAGCTCCCGGCCAGGGGTAAGGACTGAAGCTTTCTTT
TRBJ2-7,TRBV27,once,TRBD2,CASSLSLSGRIVNEQYF,TGTGCCAGCAGTTTATCGCTGAGCGGGAGGATAGTTAACGAGCAGTACTTC
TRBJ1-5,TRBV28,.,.,CASSLIRGLSNQPQHF,TGTGCCAGCAGTTTAATTAGGGGTCTTAGCAATCAGCCCCAGCATTTT
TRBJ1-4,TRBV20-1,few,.,CSASTGGLSAEKLFF,TGCAGTGCTAGTACGGGGGGCCTCTCAGCGGAAAAACTGTTTTTT
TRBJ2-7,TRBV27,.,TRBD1,CASSPQGMTGYEQYF,TGTGCCAGCAGTCCACAGGGGATGACGGGATACGAGCAGTACTTC
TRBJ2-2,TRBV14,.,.,CASSPRGSGELFF,TGTGCCAGCAGCCCTCGGGGGAGCGGGGAGCTGTTTTTT
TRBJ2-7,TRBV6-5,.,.,CASSYSNPALYEQYF,TGTGCCAGCAGTTACTCGAATCCTGCGCTTTACGAGCAGTACTTC
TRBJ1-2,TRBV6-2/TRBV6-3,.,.,CASSLGGNYGYTF,TGTGCCAGCAGCTTGGGAGGGAACTATGGCTACACCTTC
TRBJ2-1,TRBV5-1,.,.,CASSLWGGRGFEQFF,TGCGCCAGCAGCTTGTGGGGGGGCCGGGGATTTGAGCAGTTCTTC
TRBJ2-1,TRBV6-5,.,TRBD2,CASLAGISYNEQFF,TGTGCCAGTCTAGCGGGGATCTCCTACAATGAGCAGTTCTTC
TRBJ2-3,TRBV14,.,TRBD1,CASSQHRGIDTQYF,TGTGCCAGCAGCCAACACAGGGGGATAGATACGCAGTATTTT
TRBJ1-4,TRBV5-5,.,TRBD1,CASSAGTGGSVDEKLFF,TGTGCCAGCAGTGCCGGGACAGGGGGCTCAGTAGATGAAAAACTGTTTTTT
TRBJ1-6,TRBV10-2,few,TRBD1,CASSPGQLSYNSPLHF,TGCGCCAGCAGCCCGGGACAGCTCTCCTATAATTCACCCCTCCACTTT
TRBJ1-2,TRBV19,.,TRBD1,CASSLGTGSGYTF,TGTGCCAGTAGTCTAGGGACAGGGAGTGGCTACACCTTC
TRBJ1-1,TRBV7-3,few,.,CASSFWRDTEAFF,TGTGCCAGCAGCTTTTGGAGGGACACTGAAGCTTTCTTT
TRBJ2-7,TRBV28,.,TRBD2,CASFTSARYEQYF,TGTGCCAGCTTTACTAGCGCCCGCTACGAGCAGTACTTC
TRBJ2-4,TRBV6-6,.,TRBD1,CASSPRTGENIQYF,TGTGCCAGCAGCCCGAGGACAGGGGAAAACATTCAGTACTTC
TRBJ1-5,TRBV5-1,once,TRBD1,CASSTGDNQPQHF,TGCGCCAGCAGCACAGGGGACAATCAGCCCCAGCATTTT
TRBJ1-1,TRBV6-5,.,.,CASSYSVSPSRTEAFF,TGTGCCAGCAGTTACTCTGTTTCCCCTAGTAGGACTGAAGCTTTCTTT
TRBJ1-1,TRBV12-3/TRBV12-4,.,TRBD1,CASSRDREAFF,TGTGCCAGCAGTCGGGACAGGGAAGCTTTCTTT
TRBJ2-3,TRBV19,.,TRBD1,CASSRTGYDTDTQYF,TGTGCCAGTAGCCGGACAGGTTATGACACAGATACGCAGTATTTT
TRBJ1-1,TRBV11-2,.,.,CASGGGNKRAEAFF,TGTGCCAGCGGGGGGGGCAATAAAAGGGCTGAAGCTTTCTTT
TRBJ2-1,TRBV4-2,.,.,CASSQDVAVRNEQFF,TGTGCCAGCAGCCAAGACGTAGCGGTTCGAAATGAGCAGTTCTTC
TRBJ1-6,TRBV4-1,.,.,CASSQPLSPLHF,TGCGCCAGCAGCCAACCCCTTTCACCCCTCCACTTT
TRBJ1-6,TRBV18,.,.,CASRKGVSLYNSPLHF,TGTGCCAGCCGAAAGGGGGTCTCCCTCTATAATTCACCCCTCCACTTT
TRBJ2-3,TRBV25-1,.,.,CASSSGVTDTQYF,TGTGCCAGCAGTTCAGGGGTGACAGATACGCAGTATTTT
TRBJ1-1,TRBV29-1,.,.,CSVHRVPTEAFF,TGCAGCGTCCACAGGGTTCCCACTGAAGCTTTCTTT
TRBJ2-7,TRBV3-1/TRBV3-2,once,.,CASSQDREQYF,TGTGCCAGCAGCCAAGATCGCGAGCAGTACTTC
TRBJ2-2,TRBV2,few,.,CASSLQGAGELFF,TGTGCCAGCAGTTTACAGGGTGCCGGGGAGCTGTTTTTT
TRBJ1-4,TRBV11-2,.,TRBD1,CASSLTGQGKNEKLFF,TGTGCCAGCAGCTTAACCGGACAGGGAAAAAATGAAAAACTGTTTTTT
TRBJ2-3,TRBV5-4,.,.,CASSLWQSTDTQYF,TGTGCCAGCAGCTTGTGGCAAAGCACAGATACGCAGTATTTT
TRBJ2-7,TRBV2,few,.,CASSERGGFTYEQYF,TGTGCCAGCAGTGAAAGGGGGGGCTTCACCTACGAGCAGTACTTC
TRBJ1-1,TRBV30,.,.,CAWSSGQTTEAFF,TGTGCCTGGAGTAGTGGGCAGACCACTGAAGCTTTCTTT
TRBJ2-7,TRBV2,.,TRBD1,CASSSTGTVSYEQYF,TGTGCCAGCAGTAGCACCGGGACAGTCTCCTACGAGCAGTACTTC
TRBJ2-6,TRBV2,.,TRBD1,CASSREGGEGANVLTF,TGTGCCAGCAGTCGGGAAGGGGGCGAAGGGGCCAACGTCCTGACTTTC